Listed below are T cell receptor beta chains from one sample, sequenced in a study of neurological immune-mediated disorders. TCRdb called the 5' RACE reads again in MiXCR, with one record for every CDR3 protein. The sample records about 49,000 distinct CDR3 sequences, 8% to 10% being singletons. The sample taken for sequencing was PBMCs. Receptor source: a woman between 35 and 50 years old in good health. Both conserved end residues are part of each CDR3. A D gene is named only where the DNA matches it firmly. Part of the rows lack a size; the others show once, few, many or a class for expanded clones.

clone_size	j_call	v_call	d_call	cdr3_length	cdr3_aa	cdr3_nt
few	TRBJ1-1	TRBV7-2	.	13	CASSLRRDAEAFF	TGTGCCAGCAGCTTGAGAAGGGACGCTGAAGCTTTCTTT
many	TRBJ1-1	TRBV7-2	.	13	CALSGGRRSEAFF	TGTGCCCTCAGTGGGGGGCGGCGGAGTGAAGCTTTCTTT
many	TRBJ2-3	TRBV6-5	.	18	CASSYSKRNVASTDTQYF	TGTGCCAGCAGTTACTCGAAGCGGAATGTCGCTAGCACAGATACGCAGTATTTT
.	TRBJ1-1	TRBV6-6	.	13	CASIRFEGTEAFF	TGTGCCAGCATACGGTTTGAGGGCACTGAAGCTTTCTTT
many	TRBJ2-7	TRBV6-1	.	14	CASRTGRSSYEQYF	TGTGCCAGCAGGACCGGGAGAAGCTCCTACGAGCAGTACTTC
many	TRBJ2-2	TRBV5-1	.	15	CASSLGDTGYGELFF	TGCGCCAGCAGCTTGGGCGACACCGGCTACGGGGAGCTGTTTTTT
many	TRBJ2-5	TRBV12-3/TRBV12-4	TRBD2	13	CASAASGRKTQYF	TGTGCCAGCGCCGCTAGCGGGAGGAAGACCCAGTACTTC
many	TRBJ2-7	TRBV20-1	.	12	CSAKNIGYEQYF	TGCAGTGCTAAGAATATAGGGTACGAGCAGTACTTC
many	TRBJ1-5	TRBV4-1	.	13	CASSPQSNQPQHF	TGCGCCAGCAGCCCCCAGTCCAATCAGCCCCAGCATTTT
many	TRBJ2-5	TRBV6-2/TRBV6-3	.	16	CASSYADEGHQETQYF	TGTGCCAGCAGTTACGCCGACGAGGGGCACCAAGAGACCCAGTACTTC
many	TRBJ1-2	TRBV9	.	14	CASSPGQGDYGYTF	TGTGCCAGCAGTCCCGGGCAGGGCGACTATGGCTACACCTTC
.	TRBJ1-3	TRBV20-1	.	15	CSARPGPSSGNTIYF	TGCAGTGCTAGACCGGGACCGAGCTCTGGAAACACCATATATTTT
few	TRBJ1-2	TRBV9	.	15	CASSVDWDVGYGYTF	TGTGCCAGCAGCGTAGACTGGGACGTCGGGTATGGCTACACCTTC
once	TRBJ2-1	TRBV18	.	13	CASSPRGGDEQFF	TGTGCCAGCTCACCCCGGGGCGGTGATGAGCAGTTCTTC
many	TRBJ2-6	TRBV20-1	.	14	CSAGTGSGANVLTF	TGCAGTGCTGGGACGGGCTCTGGGGCCAACGTCCTGACTTTC
many	TRBJ2-1	TRBV5-6	.	14	CASSPEGFLNEQFF	TGTGCCAGCAGCCCCGAGGGGTTTCTAAATGAGCAGTTCTTC
many	TRBJ2-7	TRBV7-6	.	14	CASSLMSSSHEQYF	TGTGCCAGCAGCTTAATGTCTTCTAGTCACGAGCAGTACTTC
many	TRBJ1-3	TRBV7-2	.	12	CASSYFGDTIYF	TGTGCCAGCAGCTACTTTGGGGACACCATATATTTT
many	TRBJ2-1	TRBV20-1	.	13	CSAGPSSRNEQFF	TGCAGTGCTGGTCCTAGCTCCCGCAATGAGCAGTTCTTC
many	TRBJ2-2	TRBV4-1	.	12	CASSEIRGELFF	TGCGCCAGCAGCGAAATACGCGGGGAGCTGTTTTTT
many	TRBJ1-5	TRBV18	.	14	CASSRNGDNQPQHF	TGTGCCAGCTCACGGAACGGAGACAATCAGCCCCAGCATTTT
many	TRBJ1-5	TRBV12-3/TRBV12-4	TRBD1	15	CASSPDRGFEQPQHF	TGTGCCAGCAGTCCGGACAGGGGTTTCGAACAGCCCCAGCATTTT
many	TRBJ2-1	TRBV6-5	.	12	CASSYEGNEQFF	TGTGCCAGCAGTTACGAGGGAAATGAGCAGTTCTTC
many	TRBJ2-7	TRBV7-9	.	13	CASSTLGGDEQYF	TGTGCCAGCAGCACCCTAGGAGGGGACGAGCAGTACTTC
many	TRBJ2-7	TRBV20-1	.	14	CSAPMRYGEDEQYF	TGCAGTGCTCCTATGCGCTATGGTGAGGACGAGCAGTACTTC
many	TRBJ1-2	TRBV20-1	.	13	CSAPRRGSYGYTF	TGCAGTGCTCCCCGGCGGGGGTCCTATGGCTACACCTTC
many	TRBJ1-4	TRBV7-6	TRBD1	12	CASSFPGGGLFF	TGTGCCAGCAGCTTCCCAGGGGGCGGACTGTTTTTT
many	TRBJ1-1	TRBV18	TRBD1	18	CASSPQPIYRGPNTEAFF	TGTGCCAGCTCGCCCCAACCCATCTACAGGGGACCGAACACTGAAGCTTTCTTT
many	TRBJ2-7	TRBV24-1	TRBD1	15	CATSDLRDRTYEQYF	TGTGCCACCAGTGACCTCCGGGACAGGACCTACGAGCAGTACTTC
many	TRBJ1-3	TRBV10-3	TRBD1	15	CAARPGQDSGNTIYF	TGTGCCGCTAGGCCCGGACAGGACTCTGGAAACACCATATATTTT
many	TRBJ1-1	TRBV12-3/TRBV12-4	.	13	CASTFVTDTEAFF	TGTGCCAGCACCTTTGTTACTGACACTGAAGCTTTCTTT
.	TRBJ2-2	TRBV5-5	.	13	CASSLGVRGELFF	TGTGCTAGCAGCTTGGGAGTGAGAGGGGAGCTGTTTTTT
many	TRBJ1-2	TRBV20-1	TRBD1	11	CSAYDRGGYTF	TGCAGTGCGTATGACAGGGGCGGCTACACCTTC
many	TRBJ2-1	TRBV7-2	TRBD1	15	CASSLQGALGDEQFF	TGTGCCAGCAGCTTACAGGGGGCGCTCGGCGATGAGCAGTTCTTC
many	TRBJ1-4	TRBV12-3/TRBV12-4	.	14	CASSLAQGRGKLFF	TGTGCCAGCAGTTTGGCGCAGGGTCGCGGAAAACTGTTTTTT
many	TRBJ1-1	TRBV6-5	.	14	CASSQGEMNTEAFF	TGTGCCAGCAGCCAAGGAGAAATGAACACTGAAGCTTTCTTT
many	TRBJ2-2	TRBV4-2	.	14	CASSRTTNTGELFF	TGTGCCAGCAGCAGGACTACGAACACCGGGGAGCTGTTTTTT
many	TRBJ2-1	TRBV3-1	TRBD1	16	CASSPRRGQGYNEQFF	TGTGCCAGCAGCCCCCGAAGGGGGCAGGGGTACAATGAGCAGTTCTTC
many	TRBJ2-3	TRBV12-3/TRBV12-4	TRBD2	17	CASSRRSGGGTTDTQYF	TGTGCCAGCAGCCGCCGGAGCGGGGGGGGAACCACAGATACGCAGTATTTT